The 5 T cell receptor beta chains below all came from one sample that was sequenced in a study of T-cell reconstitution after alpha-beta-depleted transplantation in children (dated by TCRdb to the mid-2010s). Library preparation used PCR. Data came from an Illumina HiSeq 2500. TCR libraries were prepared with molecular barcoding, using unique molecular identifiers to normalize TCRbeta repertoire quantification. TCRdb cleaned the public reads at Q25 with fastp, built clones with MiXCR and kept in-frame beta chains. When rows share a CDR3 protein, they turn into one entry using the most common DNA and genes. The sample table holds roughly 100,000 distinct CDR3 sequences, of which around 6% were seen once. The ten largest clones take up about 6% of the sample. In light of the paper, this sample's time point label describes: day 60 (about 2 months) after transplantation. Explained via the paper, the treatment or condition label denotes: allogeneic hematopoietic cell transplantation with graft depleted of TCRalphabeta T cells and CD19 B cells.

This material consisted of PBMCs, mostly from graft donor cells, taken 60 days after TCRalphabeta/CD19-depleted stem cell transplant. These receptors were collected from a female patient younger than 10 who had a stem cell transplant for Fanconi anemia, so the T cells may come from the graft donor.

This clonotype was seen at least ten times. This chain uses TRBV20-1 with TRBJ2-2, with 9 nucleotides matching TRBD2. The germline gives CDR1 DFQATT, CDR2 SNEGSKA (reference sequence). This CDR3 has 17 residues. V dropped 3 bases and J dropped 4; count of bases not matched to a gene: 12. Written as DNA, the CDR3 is TGCAGTGCTAGGGCCAGGACTAGCGATATCCTCACCGGGGAGCTGTTTTTT. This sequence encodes CSARARTSDILTGELFF.

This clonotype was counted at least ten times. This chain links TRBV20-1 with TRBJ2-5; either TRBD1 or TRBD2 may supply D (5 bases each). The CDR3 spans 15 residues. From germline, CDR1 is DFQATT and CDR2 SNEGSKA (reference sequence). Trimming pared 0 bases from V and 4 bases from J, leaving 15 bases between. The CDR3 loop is CSARDQRGDGETQYF. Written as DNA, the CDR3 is TGCAGTGCTAGAGATCAGAGAGGGGACGGAGAGACCCAGTACTTC.

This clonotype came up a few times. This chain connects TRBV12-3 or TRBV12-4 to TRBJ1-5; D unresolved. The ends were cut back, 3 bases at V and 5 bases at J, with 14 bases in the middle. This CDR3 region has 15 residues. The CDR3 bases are TGTGCCAGCAGTTTGACTTTCGACGGCGATCAGCCCCAGCATTTT. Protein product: CASSLTFDGDQPQHF.

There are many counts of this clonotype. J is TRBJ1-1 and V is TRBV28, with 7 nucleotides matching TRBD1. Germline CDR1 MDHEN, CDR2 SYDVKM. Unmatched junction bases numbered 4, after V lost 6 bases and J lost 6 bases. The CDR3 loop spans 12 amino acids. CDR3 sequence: CASSPDRAEAFF. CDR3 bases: TGTGCCAGCAGCCCCGACAGGGCTGAAGCTTTCTTT.

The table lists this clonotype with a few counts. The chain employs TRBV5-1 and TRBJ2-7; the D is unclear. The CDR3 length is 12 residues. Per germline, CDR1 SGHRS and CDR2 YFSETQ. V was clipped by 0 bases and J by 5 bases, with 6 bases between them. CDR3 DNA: TGCGCCAGCAGCTTGGTTGTCAACGAGCAGTACTTC. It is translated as CASSLVVNEQYF.